The entry that follows covers one T cell receptor beta chain sequence. Antigen specificity is unknown. This sample is drawn from a study of response to subunit inactivated influenza vaccine. Overall study findings and caveats: Few new T cells, the authors suggested, are recruited by each seasonal influenza vaccination.

TCRdb re-analysed the RT-PCR reads in MiXCR, keeping a single row per CDR3 protein. The sample includes about 300,000 distinct CDR3 sequences, over 20% seen only once; the top ten take over 9%. The receptor was derived from a man in his fifties or sixties who received an inactivated influenza vaccine. Sequences were derived from PBMCs from blood, sampled less than 22 months after vaccination.

This CDR3 is CSARIVRDINIQYF. The CDR3 coding sequence is TGCAGTGCTAGAATAGTTCGGGACATAAACATTCAGTACTTC. This sequence joins TRBV20-1 and TRBJ2-4; weak D call: TRBD1 (6 bases). The CDR3 sequence is 14 residues long. Trimming removed 2 bases from V and 6 bases from J, with 14 bases in between. Germline-derived CDR1 and CDR2 are DFQATT and SNEGSKA (reference sequence).